The 27 T cell receptor beta chains in this list originate from one sample, sequenced in a study of T-cell memory formation after mild COVID-19. TCRdb reprocessed the 5' RACE reads via MiXCR and lists one record per CDR3 protein. The sample includes 65,000 to 95,000 distinct CDR3 sequences, around 13% seen only once; the top ten take around two fifths. What was sequenced was PBMCs or a T cell subset sorted from them (not recorded which). The receptor set was obtained from a man aged 18 to 35 who had mild COVID-19 (a few samples of this study predate the infection). Cell type and time point are not known.

CDR3 sequence: CATSRSRVTTEAFF. CDR3 in DNA: TGTGCCACCAGCAGAAGCAGGGTGACGACTGAAGCTTTCTTT. V usage is TRBV15 and J usage is TRBJ1-1, with D possibly matching TRBD1 (5 bases). The CDR3 is 14 residues long. Germline V gene data show CDR1 as LNHNV and CDR2 as YYDKDF (reference sequence). V lost 2 bases and J lost 5, with 12 bases in between.

This clonotype was seen a handful of times. The rearrangement uses TRBV5-1 and TRBJ1-2, with D hard to call. Germline CDR1 and CDR2: SGHRS and YFSETQ. Trimming cost V 0 bases and J 4 bases, with 10 bases left between them. The CDR3 sequence is 14 residues long. CDR3 nucleotides: TGCGCCAGCAGCTTGGAGTCAAGCCCCTATGGCTACACCTTC. This sequence encodes CASSLESSPYGYTF. Looking up the rest from reference TRBV5-1 and TRBJ1-2 gives the full variable domain: KAGVTQTPRYLIKTRGQQVTLSCSPISGHRSVSWYQQTPGQGLQFLFEYFSETQRNKGNFPGRFSGRQFSNSRSEMNVSTLELGDSALYLCASSLESSPYGYTFGSGTRLTVV.

V gene TRBV6-2 or TRBV6-3 combines with J gene TRBJ2-4; the D gene could be TRBD1 or TRBD2 (6 bases each). Looked up from germline, CDR1 is MNHEY and CDR2 is SVGEGT. This CDR3 has 16 amino acids. With 3 bases removed from V and 6 bases from J, the gap between germline ends came to 18 bases. This CDR3 is CASSYTVPGARNIQYF. The CDR3 DNA is TGTGCCAGCAGTTATACGGTTCCGGGGGCTAGAAACATTCAGTACTTC.

The chain combines TRBV29-1 with TRBJ1-1; no clear D. Germline CDR1 SQVTM, CDR2 ANQGSEA. The V end lost 5 bases, the J end lost 0 bases, and 7 bases lay between the germline ends. The CDR3 extends over 12 amino acids. CDR3 nucleotide sequence: TGCAGCGTTACACTCATGAACACTGAAGCTTTCTTT. Its protein product is CSVTLMNTEAFF.

This clonotype was seen a few times. The J gene is TRBJ1-1, the V gene TRBV27; 9 bases match TRBD1. Trimming took 4 bases from V and 7 from J; bases not matched to a gene: 10. Germline V gives CDR1 MNHEY, CDR2 SMNVEV (reference sequence). The CDR3 loop spans 15 amino acids. CDR3 DNA: TGTGCCAGCAGTTGGACCCCGACAGGGGGAGATGAAGCTTTCTTT. It is translated as CASSWTPTGGDEAFF.

This chain links TRBV4-2 with TRBJ1-2; no firm D call. This CDR3 is 15 amino acids long. Per germline, CDR1 LGHNA and CDR2 YNFKEQ. V was pared by 8 bases and J by 8 bases, with 24 bases between. Here the CDR3 DNA reads TGTGCCAGCGGTAGTATGTTGACCGACGTTCGGGGCTACACCTTC. This translates into CASGSMLTDVRGYTF.

The chain is built from TRBV7-3 and TRBJ2-5, with 9 positions matching TRBD2. This CDR3 has 15 residues. Looked up from germline, CDR1 is SGHTA and CDR2 is FQGTGA. V gave up 1 base and J gave up 2 bases; unmatched junction bases: 2. The CDR3 DNA reads as TGTGCCAGCAGCTTAATAGCGGGGGTACAAGAGACCCAGTACTTC. Translating it yields CASSLIAGVQETQYF.

This clonotype was counted a few times. The V and J genes are TRBV14 and TRBJ1-5, with D maybe TRBD1 (5 bases). The CDR3 sequence is 13 residues long. Trimming shortened V by 0 bases and J by 7 bases, and 7 bases separated the two germline ends. The V gene's germline CDR1 is SGHDN and CDR2 FVKESK. For the CDR3, the DNA is TGTGCCAGCAGCCAAGACGGGGGACAGCCCCAGCATTTT. Protein product: CASSQDGGQPQHF.

This clonotype was counted ten times or more. The chain joins TRBV19 to TRBJ2-7; D not certain. CDR1 is LNHDA, CDR2 SQIVND, per germline (reference sequence). The CDR3 runs to 13 residues. V was pared by 4 bases and J by 6 bases, with 13 bases between. This CDR3 is CASSTTVATEQYF. The CDR3 region has the DNA TGTGCCAGTAGTACCACAGTGGCTACCGAGCAGTACTTC. The variable domain in full, completed from reference TRBV19 and TRBJ2-7, reads DGGITQSPKYLFRKEGQNVTLSCEQNLNHDAMYWYRQDPGQGLRLIYYSQIVNDFQKGDIAEGYSVSREKKESFPLTVTSAQKNPTAFYLCASSTTVATEQYFGPGTRLTVT.

The chain couples TRBV27 to TRBJ2-7; D perhaps matches TRBD1 (5 bases). The CDR3 sequence is 13 residues long. Trimming pared 2 bases from V and 6 bases from J, leaving 11 bases between. Per the germline V gene, CDR1 is MNHEY and CDR2 is SMNVEV (reference sequence). The CDR3 reads CASSLLGVGEQYF. CDR3 sequence (DNA): TGTGCCAGCAGTTTACTAGGGGTGGGCGAGCAGTACTTC.

The chain combines TRBV20-1 with TRBJ2-5; D not resolved. CDR3 size: 13 residues. Germline V CDR1 and CDR2: DFQATT, SNEGSKA (reference sequence). V lost 5 bases and J 0 bases, leaving 10 bases between the germline ends. The CDR3, as DNA: TGCAGTGCTTCCGACTTGTACCAAGAGACCCAGTACTTC. Amino acids: CSASDLYQETQYF.

The V call is TRBV20-1, the J call TRBJ2-2; D gene uncertain. Germline CDR1 and CDR2: DFQATT and SNEGSKA (reference sequence). The V end was cut by 0 bases, the J end by 1 base, with 15 bases between. The CDR3 sequence is 17 residues long. The CDR3 DNA is TGCAGTGCTAGAGATCAAGACAAAGGATTGAACACCGGGGAGCTGTTTTTT. Protein sequence: CSARDQDKGLNTGELFF.

The chain employs TRBV20-1 and TRBJ2-7; no reliable D call. The V gene lost 7 bases and the J gene lost 4 bases, with 20 bases spanning the gap. The germline V gene encodes CDR1 DFQATT and CDR2 SNEGSKA (reference sequence). The CDR3 spans 14 residues. The CDR3: CSVAWISPGYEQYV. As DNA, the CDR3 is TGCAGTGTGGCGTGGATTTCCCCCGGGTACGAGCAGTACGTC.

This clonotype showed up many times. The gene calls are TRBV27 and TRBJ1-2; TRBD1 might be the D (5 bases). Germline V CDR1 and CDR2: MNHEY, SMNVEV (reference sequence). CDR3 length: 13 amino acids. Trimming cost V 8 bases and J 4 bases, with 14 bases left between them. CDR3 DNA sequence: TGTGCCAGCTCCCTTGGGGGTCTCTATGGCTACACCTTC. Its protein is CASSLGGLYGYTF.

There are a few counts of this clonotype. The chain employs TRBV7-8 and TRBJ2-1, with D possibly TRBD1 on 6 matching bases. The CDR3 extends over 16 amino acids. The V gene's germline CDR1 is SGHVS and CDR2 FQNEAQ. Trimming cost V 2 bases and J 0 bases, with 11 bases left between them. This chain's CDR3 is CASSLWGHSSYNEQFF. The CDR3 nucleotides are TGTGCCAGCAGCTTATGGGGACACAGCTCCTACAATGAGCAGTTCTTC. The full variable domain, completed using reference TRBV7-8 and TRBJ2-1, is GAGVSQSPRYKVAKRGQDVALRCDPISGHVSLFWYQQALGQGPEFLTYFQNEAQLDKSGLPSDRFFAERPEGSVSTLKIQRTQQEDSAVYLCASSLWGHSSYNEQFFGPGTRLTVL.

This clonotype has a handful of counts. The rearrangement uses TRBV12-5 and TRBJ2-7; D tentatively fits TRBD1 or TRBD2 (5 bases each). With 1 base removed from V and 0 bases from J, the gap between germline ends came to 19 bases. The germline V gene has CDR1 LGHNT and CDR2 FRNRAP. The CDR3 consists of 18 residues. CDR3: CASGLAPSGDLLSYEQYF. Here the CDR3 DNA reads TGTGCTAGTGGTTTGGCCCCGTCCGGGGACCTCCTCTCCTACGAGCAGTACTTC.

The chain joins TRBV4-3 to TRBJ1-1; D might be TRBD1 (5 bases). This CDR3 spans 17 amino acids. The V and J ends lost 2 bases and 1 base respectively, with 17 bases between them. Germline V lookup: CDR1 LGHNA, CDR2 YSLEER. In nucleotides, the CDR3 is TGCGCCAGCAGCCAAAGTGTAATAAGGACATCGAACACTGAAGCTTTCTTT. Translated, it gives CASSQSVIRTSNTEAFF.

In its sample, this clonotype was seen a few times. The J gene is TRBJ2-1, the V gene TRBV20-1, with 15 bases matching TRBD2. J lost 7 bases, V lost 6 bases, and 4 bases had no gene match. CDR1 and CDR2 (germline): DFQATT, SNEGSKA (reference sequence). The CDR3 is made up of 14 amino acids. CDR3 DNA sequence: TGCAGTGCCGGACTAGCGGGGGGGCCAAATGAGCAGTTCTTC. It is translated as CSAGLAGGPNEQFF.

The chain employs TRBV6-2 or TRBV6-3 and TRBJ1-1, with 8 bases that match TRBD1. The CDR3 runs 15 residues. J gave up 4 bases and V 5 bases, and 9 bases lay outside the gene matches. Per germline, CDR1 MNHEY and CDR2 SVGEGT. For the CDR3, the DNA is TGTGCCAGCAGTCTTTTGACAGGGGAGGGCACTGAAGCTTTCTTT. Its protein product is CASSLLTGEGTEAFF.

This clonotype was seen more than once but under ten times. The gene calls are TRBV7-8 and TRBJ1-2; weak D call: TRBD1 (5 bases). The V gene's germline CDR1 is SGHVS and CDR2 FQNEAQ. This CDR3 comprises 15 residues. V lost 5 bases, J lost 4 bases, and 17 bases lay in between. CDR3 sequence: CASSPGWRQFYGYTF. The CDR3 DNA is TGTGCCAGCAGCCCAGGGTGGAGGCAATTCTATGGCTACACCTTC.

This clonotype has just a few counts. The J gene is TRBJ1-2, the V gene TRBV20-1; D gene unclear. V was shortened by 4 bases and J by 11 bases, with 17 bases between the two germline ends. This CDR3 contains 12 residues. The V gene's germline CDR1 is DFQATT and CDR2 SNEGSKA (reference sequence). CDR3 protein: CSATQSSVRYTF. CDR3 sequence (DNA): TGCAGTGCTACCCAAAGCTCGGTACGGTACACCTTC.

This clonotype was picked up a small number of times. The chain recombines TRBV12-3 or TRBV12-4 with TRBJ2-2; 7 nucleotides match TRBD1. The V segment lost 2 bases and the J segment 9 bases; nucleotides outside the gene matches: 6. The CDR3 contains 14 residues. The CDR3 loop reads CASSLTGADRELFF. In DNA, the CDR3 is TGTGCCAGCAGTTTAACAGGGGCGGACCGGGAGCTGTTTTTT.

This clonotype has just a few counts. The J gene is TRBJ1-2, the V gene TRBV7-9; D ambiguous. This CDR3 is built from 14 residues. CDR1 is SEHNR and CDR2 is FQNEAQ in the germline V gene (reference sequence). The V and J ends lost 5 bases and 4 bases respectively, with 14 bases between them. This chain's CDR3 is CASSPTTVGYGYTF. The CDR3 DNA sequence: TGTGCCAGCAGCCCCACCACAGTAGGCTATGGCTACACCTTC. Variable domain in full (rest from reference TRBV7-9 and TRBJ1-2): DTGVSQNPRHKITKRGQNVTFRCDPISEHNRLYWYRQTLGQGPEFLTYFQNEAQLEKSRLLSDRFSAERPKGSFSTLEIQRTEQGDSAMYLCASSPTTVGYGYTFGSGTRLTVV.

This chain links TRBV7-6 with TRBJ2-2; the D call may be TRBD1 or TRBD2 (7 bases each). Germline lookup yields CDR1 SGHVS and CDR2 FNYEAQ. The CDR3 length is 15 residues. Trimming left V 3 bases short and J 4 bases short, with 12 bases between. The CDR3 DNA is TGTGCCAGCAGCTTGGGAGGGGGCAGCACCGGGGAGCTGTTTTTT. This sequence encodes CASSLGGGSTGELFF.

This clonotype was observed a few times. The rearrangement uses TRBV28 and TRBJ2-7; D not certain. V lost 2 bases, J lost 4 bases, and 9 bases lay in between. The CDR3 is 13 amino acids. CDR1 is MDHEN and CDR2 is SYDVKM in the germline V gene. CDR3 sequence reads: CASSLEWGYEQYV. The CDR3 region has the DNA TGTGCCAGCAGTTTAGAGTGGGGATACGAGCAGTACGTC.

This clonotype was counted only a few times. V usage is TRBV7-2 and J usage is TRBJ2-5; D remains unclear. Germline loops: CDR1 SGHTA, CDR2 FQGNSA. Trimming shortened V by 1 base and J by 3 bases, and 9 bases separated the two germline ends. CDR3 length: 14 amino acids. The CDR3 DNA reads TGTGCCAGCAGCTTAGGGTATACGGAAGAGACCCAGTACTTC. This gives the protein CASSLGYTEETQYF.

The sample holds many counts of this clonotype. This sequence joins TRBV7-3 and TRBJ2-2; tentative D call: TRBD2 (6 bases). V lost 5 bases and J lost 2, with 9 bases in between. Germline V gives CDR1 SGHTA, CDR2 FQGTGA. This CDR3 has 14 amino acids. The CDR3: CASSLSGNTGELFF. The CDR3 DNA is TGTGCCAGCAGCCTTAGCGGAAACACCGGGGAGCTGTTTTTT.